This is a list of T cell receptor beta chains from one sample in a study of Graves' ophthalmopathy and Graves' hyperthyroidism. TCRdb analysed the multiplex PCR reads with MiXCR anew, one entry per CDR3 protein. Of hundreds of thousands of distinct CDR3 sequences in the sample, roughly an eighth were seen once. The sequenced sample was blood. Receptors originate from a woman younger than 45 with Graves' ophthalmopathy. The CDR3 runs from the conserved cysteine through the conserved F or W. A D gene is named only where the DNA matches it firmly. Clone size is stated in some rows and not others, as once, few, many or a class when expanded.

CDR3 | DNA | J | D | size | V
CAWIRRVGAMNTEAFF | TGTGCCTGGATCAGAAGGGTAGGGGCGATGAACACTGAAGCTTTCTTT | TRBJ1-1 | - | many | TRBV30
CASSWGTSGVGETQYF | TGTGCCAGCAGCTGGGGTACTAGCGGGGTTGGGGAGACCCAGTACTTC | TRBJ2-5 | TRBD2 | many | TRBV7-2
CASRPPGGTGELFF | TGTGCCAGCAGACCCCCCGGGGGGACCGGGGAGCTGTTTTTT | TRBJ2-2 | TRBD2 | many | TRBV7-8
CASSLGSSEQYF | TGTGCCAGCAGCTTAGGGAGCTCCGAGCAGTACTTC | TRBJ2-7 | - | few | TRBV7-9
CASSNYGGELFF | TGTGCCAGCAGTAACTATGGCGGGGAGCTGTTTTTT | TRBJ2-2 | - | many | TRBV6-2/TRBV6-3
CASSPSDLADTEAFF | TGTGCCAGTAGTCCTTCGGACCTTGCGGACACTGAAGCTTTCTTT | TRBJ1-1 | - | many | TRBV19
CASSAAGTAQETQYF | TGTGCCAGCAGCGCAGCCGGGACAGCCCAAGAGACCCAGTACTTC | TRBJ2-5 | TRBD1 | many | TRBV7-8
CASSMLGGYRTEAFF | TGTGCCAGTAGTATGTTGGGGGGTTATCGCACTGAAGCTTTCTTT | TRBJ1-1 | - | many | TRBV19
CSARESTPKQGAYEQYF | TGCAGTGCTAGAGAATCAACGCCAAAACAGGGGGCGTACGAGCAGTACTTC | TRBJ2-7 | TRBD1 | many | TRBV20-1
CASSLRPPVYTGELFF | TGTGCCAGCAGTTTACGACCGCCAGTGTACACCGGGGAGCTGTTTTTT | TRBJ2-2 | - | many | TRBV12-3/TRBV12-4
CASSGTGEDSPLHF | TGTGCCAGCAGTGGGACAGGGGAAGATTCACCCCTCCACTTT | TRBJ1-6 | TRBD1 | many | TRBV7-8
CAISESMDPRLYEQYF | TGTGCCATCAGTGAGTCGATGGACCCGCGCTTGTACGAGCAGTACTTC | TRBJ2-7 | - | - | TRBV10-3
CASSAGWQDKNIKYF | TGCGCCAGCAGCGCCGGATGGCAGGACAAAAACATTAAGTACTTC | TRBJ2-4 | - | many | TRBV5-1
CASSFSPMNTEAFF | TGTGCCAGCAGTTTTAGTCCCATGAACACTGAAGCTTTCTTT | TRBJ1-1 | - | many | TRBV27
CASSLGVRVYPEAFF | TGCGCCAGCAGCCTAGGGGTCAGGGTGTATCCTGAAGCTTTCTTT | TRBJ1-1 | - | many | TRBV5-1
CASSQGGPAFF | TGTGCCAGCAGCCAAGGGGGGCCAGCTTTCTTT | TRBJ1-1 | - | many | TRBV3-1
CASSLLAGGSSYEQYF | TGTGCCAGCAGTCTTTTAGCGGGGGGTAGCTCCTACGAGCAGTACTTC | TRBJ2-7 | TRBD2 | - | TRBV6-1
CASSYSRSTGAFSGEQYF | TGTGCCAGCAGTTACTCCCGGTCGACAGGGGCTTTCTCGGGCGAGCAGTACTTC | TRBJ2-7 | TRBD1 | many | TRBV6-2/TRBV6-3
CASSLNRLMQYF | TGTGCCAGCAGTTTAAACAGGCTCATGCAGTATTTT | TRBJ2-3 | - | many | TRBV28
CASSPDRMGTEAFF | TGTGCCAGCAGCCCGGACAGGATGGGCACTGAAGCTTTCTTT | TRBJ1-1 | TRBD1 | many | TRBV5-4
CASSWGRSDTGELFF | TGCGCCAGCAGTTGGGGGCGTAGCGACACCGGGGAGCTGTTTTTT | TRBJ2-2 | - | many | TRBV5-1
CASSLLGQGYGYTF | TGTGCCAGCAGTCTATTAGGGCAGGGTTATGGCTACACCTTC | TRBJ1-2 | - | many | TRBV28
CASSLRDSVSEAFF | TGTGCCAGCAGTTTACGGGACAGTGTGTCTGAAGCTTTCTTT | TRBJ1-1 | TRBD1 | many | TRBV12-3/TRBV12-4
CASSSTSTADTQYF | TGTGCCAGCAGTTCCACCTCGACGGCAGATACGCAGTATTTT | TRBJ2-3 | - | few | TRBV12-3/TRBV12-4
CASSLQARSPLHF | TGTGCCAGCAGCCTTCAGGCACGCTCACCCCTCCACTTT | TRBJ1-6 | - | few | TRBV14
CAWRGQNNQPQHF | TGTGCCTGGAGAGGACAGAACAATCAGCCCCAGCATTTT | TRBJ1-5 | - | - | TRBV30
CASSEAGFASRETQYF | TGTGCCAGCAGTGAAGCCGGCTTCGCTAGCCGAGAGACCCAGTACTTC | TRBJ2-5 | - | - | TRBV6-1
CSARRGIGTQYF | TGCAGTGCGCGAAGGGGGATAGGGACCCAGTACTTC | TRBJ2-5 | - | many | TRBV20-1
CASTSPGQLNQPQHF | TGTGCCAGCACCTCGCCGGGACAGCTAAATCAGCCCCAGCATTTT | TRBJ1-5 | TRBD1 | many | TRBV2
CASSLEPGRRAYEQYF | TGCGCCAGCAGCCTTGAGCCGGGTCGTCGGGCCTACGAGCAGTACTTC | TRBJ2-7 | - | many | TRBV5-1
CASSQGLAVSYEQYF | TGTGCCAGCAGCCAAGGACTAGCGGTGTCCTACGAGCAGTACTTC | TRBJ2-7 | TRBD2 | many | TRBV11-2
CASRTGQGSGNTIYF | TGTGCCAGCAGAACCGGACAGGGCTCTGGAAACACCATATATTTT | TRBJ1-3 | TRBD1 | many | TRBV12-3/TRBV12-4
CASSLGFAYGYTF | TGTGCCAGCAGCTTAGGGTTCGCCTATGGCTACACCTTC | TRBJ1-2 | - | many | TRBV7-8
CAWSLESPLHF | TGTGCCTGGAGTTTGGAGTCACCCCTCCACTTT | TRBJ1-6 | - | - | TRBV30
CASTGGPKNIQYF | TGTGCCAGCACGGGTGGGCCCAAAAACATTCAGTACTTC | TRBJ2-4 | - | many | TRBV7-2
CASTPGGGRNTEAFF | TGTGCCAGCACCCCAGGGGGGGGGAGGAACACTGAAGCTTTCTTT | TRBJ1-1 | TRBD1 | few | TRBV2
CASSPRKTGTDFYEQYF | TGTGCCAGCAGTCCACGGAAGACCGGGACAGACTTCTACGAGCAGTACTTC | TRBJ2-7 | TRBD1 | many | TRBV28
CASSFYGTGGTYEQYF | TGTGCCAGCAGTTTCTACGGGACAGGGGGCACCTACGAGCAGTACTTC | TRBJ2-7 | TRBD1 | - | TRBV28
CASRRDRPNQPQHF | TGTGCCAGCAGGCGGGACAGACCTAATCAGCCCCAGCATTTT | TRBJ1-5 | TRBD1 | - | TRBV27
CSVEDWPNTEAFF | TGCAGCGTTGAAGATTGGCCGAACACTGAAGCTTTCTTT | TRBJ1-1 | - | many | TRBV29-1
CASSLGDSANTGELFF | TGTGCCAGCAGTTTAGGGGACTCCGCGAACACCGGGGAGCTGTTTTTT | TRBJ2-2 | - | many | TRBV12-3/TRBV12-4
CASSPIAGGNTGELFF | TGTGCCAGCAGTCCTATAGCGGGAGGGAACACCGGGGAGCTGTTTTTT | TRBJ2-2 | TRBD2 | few | TRBV12-3/TRBV12-4
CASSPYSYEQYF | TGTGCCAGCAGCCCTTACTCCTACGAGCAGTACTTC | TRBJ2-7 | - | many | TRBV28
CASSPQLYEQYF | TGTGCCAGCAGCCCCCAGCTATACGAGCAGTACTTC | TRBJ2-7 | - | many | TRBV7-2